A selection of T cell receptor beta chains follows, all from one sample in a study of T cell repertoires in cytomegalovirus infection. MiXCR was run by TCRdb on the reads, yielding one entry per CDR3 protein. Of fewer than 550,000 distinct CDR3 sequences listed, approximately 15% are singletons. Sequences were obtained from CD8+ T cells from PBMCs. The receptors were sampled from a human donor in good health (CMV status not recorded). Some clones in this sample may be carry-over from other donors' samples. Both conserved end residues are part of each CDR3. Each record gives: clone size, V gene, D gene, J gene, CDR3 length, CDR3 DNA, CDR3 protein. D genes are given only for firm matches. Size is omitted from some rows. Given values are once, few, many or a class for expanded clones.

>-|TRBV20-1|TRBD2|TRBJ2-7|15
TGCAGTGCTAGAGGAATACTAGCGGTAGCCTACGAGCAGTACTTC
CSARGILAVAYEQYF
>-|TRBV19|-|TRBJ1-5|15
TGTGCCAGTAGCCAGACAGCTTATAGCAATCAGCCCCAGCATTTT
CASSQTAYSNQPQHF
>few|TRBV10-2|TRBD2|TRBJ2-3|17
TGCGCCACCCGAGGGTTGGGCGGGGGGGAGTTCACAGATACGCAGTATTTT
CATRGLGGGEFTDTQYF
>many|TRBV20-1|TRBD1|TRBJ1-5|15
TGCAGTGCTAGGTCGCGGACAGGGGCTAATCAGCCCCAGCATTTT
CSARSRTGANQPQHF
>-|TRBV10-3|-|TRBJ1-2|14
TGTGCCATCCGAGAGGGGGAAGGGAACTATGGCTACACCTTC
CAIREGEGNYGYTF
>few|TRBV15|-|TRBJ2-6|13
TGTGCCACCAGGGTTGACTGGGCCAACGTCCTGACTTTC
CATRVDWANVLTF
>many|TRBV7-2|-|TRBJ2-7|12
TGTGCCAGCAGCTTTAGTGGCTACGAGCAGTACTTC
CASSFSGYEQYF
>few|TRBV19|-|TRBJ2-1|15
TGTGCCAGTAGCCCGACAGCGGAGGTTCTATATCGGCAGTTCTTC
CASSPTAEVLYRQFF
>-|TRBV5-6|TRBD1|TRBJ2-7|13
TGTGCCAGCAGCCCGGGGACAGGGGGACGGCAGTACTTC
CASSPGTGGRQYF
>many|TRBV12-5|-|TRBJ2-2|12
TGTGCTAGTGGCCGGGACACCGGGGAGCTGTTTTTT
CASGRDTGELFF
>many|TRBV7-9|-|TRBJ2-5|14
TGTGCCAGCAGCTTAGTAACTAGCCAAGAGACCCAGTACTTC
CASSLVTSQETQYF
>-|TRBV5-5|-|TRBJ1-5|14
TGTGCCAGCAACAAAGGGTTCAGCAATCAGCCCCAGCATTTT
CASNKGFSNQPQHF
>many|TRBV7-9|TRBD1|TRBJ1-5|14
TGTGCCAGCAGCTGGACAGGCGGGGATCAGCCCCAGCATTTT
CASSWTGGDQPQHF
>many|TRBV12-5|-|TRBJ2-1|15
TGTGCTAGGTGGATAGATGGTGGGGGGGCATTTGAGCAGTTCTTC
CARWIDGGGAFEQFF
>many|TRBV12-3/TRBV12-4|TRBD1|TRBJ2-1|14
TGTGCCAGCAGTGGATGGGACAGGGAAAATGAGCAGTTCTTC
CASSGWDRENEQFF
>few|TRBV10-3|-|TRBJ2-7|13
TGTGCCATCAGCGAGAAGCCTAGCTACGAGCAGTACTTC
CAISEKPSYEQYF
>many|TRBV6-5|-|TRBJ1-1|13
TGTGCCAGCAGTTACGCCATGAACACTGAAGCTTTCTTT
CASSYAMNTEAFF
>-|TRBV5-6|-|TRBJ2-7|16
TGTGCCAGCAGCTTAGAACTAGGGGACATCGTATACGAGCAGTACTTC
CASSLELGDIVYEQYF
>few|TRBV29-1|TRBD1|TRBJ2-7|12
TGCAGCGTTGATACAGGGGACCACGAGCAGTACTTC
CSVDTGDHEQYF
>many|TRBV27|TRBD2|TRBJ2-1|19
TGTGCCAGCAGTTTCTCCGCACCTACTAGCGGGCATTCCTACAATGAGCAGTTCTTC
CASSFSAPTSGHSYNEQFF
>-|TRBV20-1|-|TRBJ1-1|15
TGCAGTGCTAGAGGTGAGGCAGACCTGGGGACTGAAGCTTTCTTT
CSARGEADLGTEAFF
>-|TRBV2|-|TRBJ1-6|17
TGTGCCAGCAGTGAAGACCGTATGAGCTCCTATAATTCACCCCTCCACTTT
CASSEDRMSSYNSPLHF
>-|TRBV6-1|-|TRBJ2-5|9
TGTGCCAGCAGTGACCCCCAGTACTTC
CASSDPQYF
>many|TRBV11-2|-|TRBJ1-1|13
TGTGCCAGCAGCTTAGATCAGGGGACTGAAGCTTTCTTT
CASSLDQGTEAFF